A single sample gave rise to the 8 T cell receptor beta chains below, sequenced in a study of CD8+ T cells in alopecia areata. Sequencing used cDNA as its template, made by extracting RNA and reverse transcribing it. Repertoires were generated with immunoSEQ multiplex PCR, while TCRdb's copy carries only in-frame clones and drops some. This sample has roughly 120,000 clones, each found more than once. The sequenced sample was lesional skin. The receptors originated from a C3H/HeJ mouse with alopecia areata. MHC haplotype of the mouse line: H2-k.

This clone was observed a handful of times. Any gene name here is a mouse gene name. The CDR3 goes on 4 residues after the read ends, and that part is filled in from the germline J gene. The V gene is TRBV13-2, the J gene TRBJ2-3, with 12 bases fitting TRBD2. The CDR3 consists of 16 residues. Germline V CDR1 and CDR2: NNHNN, SYGAGS (reference sequence). V dropped 3 bases and J dropped 3; count of bases not matched to a gene: 5. CDR3 DNA (partial): TGTGCCAGCGGTGCCGACTGGGGGGGCGCGGCAGAA. Protein product: CASGADWGGAAE. The CDR3 reads in full as CASGADWGGAAETLYF.

In this sample, this clone turned up a few times. Each gene name is a mouse one. The read gets to within 4 residues of the CDR3 end, and the germline J gene fills in the rest. This chain connects TRBV1 to TRBJ2-3, with D possibly TRBD1 on 6 matching bases. Germline assignment: CDR1 NSQYPW and CDR2 LRSPGD (reference sequence). This CDR3 has 17 residues. The V end lost 1 base, the J end lost 0 bases, and 14 bases lay between the germline ends. CDR3 residues: CTCSAAGTKTSAETLYF. The covered CDR3 bases are TGCACCTGCAGTGCAGCCGGGACAAAAACTAGTGCAGAA.

This clone has just a few counts. Gene and germline names: mouse. The sequenced part of the CDR3 DNA is TGTGCAAGCAGCTTCGGGACAGAAGAC. As protein: CASSFGTED. The CDR3 reads in full as CASSFGTEDTQYF. The chain has TRBV16 and TRBJ2-5; 7 bases fit TRBD1. The read finishes 4 residues shy of the CDR3 end, and the germline J gene is used to complete it. The CDR3 covers 13 residues. In germline, CDR1 is SGHSA, CDR2 FRNQAP.

This clone appeared a few times. The genes are named according to mouse. The read comes to an end 4 residues before the CDR3 does, leaving the germline J gene to fill in the end. This chain links TRBV13-3 with TRBJ2-1, with D possibly TRBD1 on 6 matching bases. The CDR3 spans 14 residues. The germline gives CDR1 NNHDY, CDR2 SYVADS. Trimming stripped 4 bases from V and 2 bases from J, with 10 bases between. CDR3 region: CASSLRQDYAEQFF. CDR3 DNA (partial): TGTGCCAGCAGTTTACGACAGGACTATGCT.

This clone came up a few times. Gene labels here are mouse ones. The CDR3 end is not reached by the read, which stops 4 residues before it; the germline J gene fills it in. The genes are TRBV14 and TRBJ2-5; no firm D call. V was clipped by 3 bases and J by 2 bases, with 7 bases between them. CDR3 length: 13 amino acids. Germline CDR1 reads SGHDT; CDR2 reads FRDEAV. The CDR3 sequence is CASSSTVQDTQYF. The part of the CDR3 DNA that was read is TGTGCCAGCAGTTCTACAGTCCAAGAC.

In this sample, this clone turned up a few times. The gene names here belong to mouse. The CDR3 end falls 4 residues outside the read, so it is completed with the germline J gene. V is TRBV13-3 and J is TRBJ2-2; possibly TRBD2 for D (6 bases). The CDR3 has 15 amino acids. Germline CDR1 is NNHDY and CDR2 is SYVADS. V lost 2 bases and J 3 bases, leaving 11 bases between the germline ends. The DNA read from the CDR3 is TGTGCCAGCAGTGAGTGGGGACTTTACACCGGG. Residues: CASSEWGLYTG. The CDR3 as a whole reads CASSEWGLYTGQLYF.

This clone has more than one count but fewer than ten. The genes are named according to mouse. The observed sequence ends 4 residues before the CDR3 terminus, with the missing tail filled in from the germline J gene. The chain joins TRBV1 to TRBJ1-2; D is perhaps TRBD1 (6 bases). With 4 bases removed from V and 0 bases from J, the gap between germline ends came to 9 bases. The CDR3 contains 14 residues. Germline values: CDR1 NSQYPW, CDR2 LRSPGD (reference sequence). CDR3 bases read: TGCACCTGCAGTGACAGGGAATCAAACTCC. Translated: CTCSDRESNS. The CDR3 in full is CTCSDRESNSDYTF.

This clone was observed at least ten times. Gene names follow the mouse nomenclature. The CDR3 DNA, read in part, is TGCACCTGCAGTGCCCGACAGGTAGCAAACACCGGG. It is translated as CTCSARQVANTG. The full CDR3 sequence reads CTCSARQVANTGQLYF. This sequence joins TRBV1 and TRBJ2-2; the D gene is possibly TRBD1 (6 bases). The sequenced fragment ends 4 residues before the CDR3 boundary, so the rest is inferred from the germline J gene. CDR3 length: 16 amino acids. Germline CDR1 NSQYPW, CDR2 LRSPGD (reference sequence). V was pared by 3 bases and J by 0 bases, with 11 bases between. The full variable domain, its missing parts supplied by reference TRBV1 and TRBJ2-2, is VTLLEQNPRWRLVPRGQAVNLRCILKNSQYPWMSWYQQDLQKQLQWLFTLRSPGDKEVKSLPGADYLATRVTDTELRLQVANMSQGRTLYCTCSARQVANTGQLYFGEGSKLTVL.